This T cell receptor (beta chain) emerged from a study of beta chain features in type 1 diabetes. Study-level results: All four CD4+ subsets from Type 1 diabetes patients carried moderately but significantly shorter TCRB CDR3s. Compared with healthy donors, patients appeared to share more similar naive, central memory and regulatory TCRB repertoires.

This clone was counted many times. Its matching antigen is unknown. CDR3 size: 11 residues. Trimming cost V 6 bases and J 3 bases, with 9 bases left between them. Germline V lookup: CDR1 SQVTM, CDR2 ANQGSEA. The isolated RNA, all of it, was reverse transcribed, so expressed TCRB transcripts were what got sequenced. Clones were sequenced by immunoSEQ multiplex PCR, and TCRdb holds only the in-frame ones, with some missing. The table lists fewer than 350,000 clones, approximately 15% of them singletons. Staining for CD45RO/CCR7/CD25/CD127/CD95/CD27 allowed sorting of CD4+ naive, central memory, regulatory and stem cell-like memory cells. Sorted populations all had greater than 95% purity.

The receptor was isolated from a man aged 18 to 30 with type 1 diabetes. The rearrangement uses TRBV29-1 and TRBJ2-7; D ambiguous. The sample comprised naive CD4+ T cells from blood. In DNA, the CDR3 is TGCAGCGTGGCGACAAGCTACGAGCAGTACTTC. As protein: CSVATSYEQYF.